The source of this T cell receptor (beta chain) is a study of PD-1 blockade in classical Hodgkin lymphoma. V lost 2 bases and J lost 3, with 14 bases in between. This CDR3 comprises 16 residues. Germline V CDR1 and CDR2: SNHLY, FYNNEI. Time point defined: newly diagnosed, previously untreated cHL patient sample. Only in-frame clones appear in the TCRdb table, and some are missing; sequencing was by immunoSEQ multiplex PCR. In the table there are some 70,000 clones, nearly 95% of which are singletons. Specimen: peripheral blood mononuclear cells (PBMCs). The J gene is TRBJ1-5, the V gene TRBV2; no clear D gene. This TCR was sampled from a human donor with classical Hodgkin lymphoma. The CDR3 here is CASSESSGGFNQPQHF. DNA of the CDR3: TGTGCCAGCAGTGAAAGCTCAGGTGGATTCAATCAGCCCCAGCATTTT.